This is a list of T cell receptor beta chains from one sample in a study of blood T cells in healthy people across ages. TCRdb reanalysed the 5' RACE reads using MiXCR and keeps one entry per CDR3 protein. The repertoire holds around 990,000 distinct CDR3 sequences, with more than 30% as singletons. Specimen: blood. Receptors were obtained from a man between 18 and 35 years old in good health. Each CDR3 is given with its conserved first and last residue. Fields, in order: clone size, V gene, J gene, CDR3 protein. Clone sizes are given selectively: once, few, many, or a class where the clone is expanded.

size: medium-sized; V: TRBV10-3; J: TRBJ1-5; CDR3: CAISDGGAQPQHF
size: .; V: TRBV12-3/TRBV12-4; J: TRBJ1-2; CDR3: CASLLTTGSNYGYTF
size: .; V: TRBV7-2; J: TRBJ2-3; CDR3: CASSRNRLAASADTQYF
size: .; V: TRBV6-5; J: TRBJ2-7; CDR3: CASGRDDPYEQYF
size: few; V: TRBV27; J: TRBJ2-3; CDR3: CASSLLASDTQYF
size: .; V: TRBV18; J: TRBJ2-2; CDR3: CASSPLTGDVTGELFF
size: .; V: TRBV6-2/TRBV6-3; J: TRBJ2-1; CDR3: CASTRTRASGANSYNEQFF
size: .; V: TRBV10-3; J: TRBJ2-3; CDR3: CAISEFLAAADTQYF
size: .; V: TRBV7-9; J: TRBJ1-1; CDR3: CASSLTALEAEAFF
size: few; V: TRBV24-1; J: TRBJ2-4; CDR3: CATSEAGKANIQYF
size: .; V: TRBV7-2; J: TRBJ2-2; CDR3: CASSVAGTTNTGELFF
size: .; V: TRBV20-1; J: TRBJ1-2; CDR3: CSAVRGASYGYTF
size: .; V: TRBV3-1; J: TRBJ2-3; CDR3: CASSRPLTGNTDTQYF
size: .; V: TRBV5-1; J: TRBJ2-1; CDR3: CASTFLPSGGSYNEQFF
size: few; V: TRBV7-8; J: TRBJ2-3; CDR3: CASSLPPGSGDTQYF